What follows are 13 T cell receptor beta chains derived from one specimen sequenced in a study of human T cells and chemical hapten exposure. The time point: pre-sensitization, week 0. The treatment is: therapeutic diphenylcyclopropenone sensitization with weekly scalp DPC. TCRdb ran MiXCR on the RACE reads and lists one entry per CDR3 protein. Of roughly 110,000 distinct CDR3 sequences listed, around 10% are singletons. This sample comprised whole blood, obtained in connection with sensitization to the hapten diphenylcyclopropenone (DPC). Every receptor here comes from a woman between 50 and 59 years old with alopecia areata. Some clones in this sample may be carry-over from other donors' samples.

This clonotype was seen more than once but under ten times. This chain uses TRBV3-1 with TRBJ2-1, with a possible D match to TRBD1 (6 bases). The V end was cut by 2 bases, the J end by 7 bases, with 6 bases between. The CDR3 runs 12 residues. Germline values: CDR1 LGHDT, CDR2 YNNKEL (reference sequence). Here the CDR3 reads CASSQTGNEQFF. DNA for the CDR3: TGTGCCAGCAGCCAAACAGGGAATGAGCAGTTCTTC.

V gene TRBV7-2 combines with J gene TRBJ1-1; D is possibly TRBD1 (5 bases). CDR1 is SGHTA and CDR2 is FQGNSA in the germline V gene. There are 13 residues in the CDR3. Trimming took 2 bases from V and 3 from J, leaving 7 bases between them. CDR3 sequence: CASSLMGDTEAFF. The CDR3 nucleotides read TGTGCCAGCAGCTTAATGGGGGACACTGAAGCTTTCTTT.

This clonotype was picked up many times. V gene TRBV6-4 combines with J gene TRBJ2-2; D remains unclear. The germline V gene has CDR1 MRHNA and CDR2 SNTAGT. The CDR3 covers 15 residues. V shed 3 bases and J shed 1 base, with 9 bases lying between them. This CDR3 is CASSEQPQNTGELFF. CDR3 nucleotides: TGTGCCAGCAGTGAACAGCCTCAGAACACCGGGGAGCTGTTTTTT.

The rearrangement joins TRBV18 to TRBJ1-5, with a weak D call TRBD1 (6 bases). The CDR3 extends over 13 amino acids. Trimming cost V 2 bases and J 5 bases, with 7 bases left between them. Germline V CDR1 and CDR2: KGHSH, LQKENI. As DNA, the CDR3 is TGTGCCAGCTCACCAGAGGGGGATCAGCCCCAGCATTTT. Amino acids: CASSPEGDQPQHF.

CDR3 region: CSVVVQGVYEQYF. The CDR3 coding sequence is TGCAGCGTTGTAGTACAGGGGGTCTACGAGCAGTACTTC. This chain links TRBV29-1 with TRBJ2-7, with TRBD1 matching over 8 bases. CDR3 length: 13 residues. The germline CDR1 and CDR2 sequences are SQVTM and ANQGSEA. V trimming: 4 bases; J trimming: 3 bases; junction bases outside the gene matches: 5.

The gene calls are TRBV9 and TRBJ1-1, with D possibly matching TRBD1 (5 bases). The CDR3 spans 14 residues. V lost 1 base, J lost 1 base, and 8 bases lay in between. Germline V lookup: CDR1 SGDLS, CDR2 YYNGEE. The CDR3 coding sequence is TGTGCCAGCAGCGTATCAGGGCAGAACACTGAAGCTTTCTTT. Protein product: CASSVSGQNTEAFF.

This clonotype was recorded many times. The genes are TRBV10-2 and TRBJ2-3, with a weak D call TRBD2 (7 bases). Germline CDR1 WSHSY, CDR2 SAAADI. The CDR3 has 14 residues. V was cut by 4 bases and J by 10 bases, with 18 bases left in between. The CDR3 coding sequence is TGCGCCAGCAGTGTGATGGGGGGGCCGGGGGCGCAGTATTTT. Translation: CASSVMGGPGAQYF.

This clonotype was seen a few times. The rearrangement uses TRBV28 and TRBJ2-5; 9 bases are a match to TRBD2. V dropped 2 bases and J dropped 2; count of bases not matched to a gene: 3. CDR3 length: 15 residues. CDR1 and CDR2 from the germline V gene are MDHEN and SYDVKM. CDR3 loop: CASSLMGLAQETQYF. CDR3 sequence (DNA): TGTGCCAGCAGTTTAATGGGACTAGCACAAGAGACCCAGTACTTC.

On this clonotype: This CDR3 fails to terminate in the conserved phenylalanine or tryptophan, so it likely reflects a read error. No DNA is shown, since the ends of the CDR3 on it are uncertain; the CDR3 is the one TCRdb lists. J is TRBJ1-4 and V is TRBV7-8; the D call TRBD1 from the table was never checked on the DNA. Germline-derived CDR1 and CDR2 are SGHVS and FQNEAQ. The CDR3 length is 10 residues, termini included. CDR3 loop: CASNTGGGFS.

This clonotype was found many times. V is TRBV7-9 and J is TRBJ1-4; a possible D gene is TRBD1 (5 bases). The CDR3 covers 14 residues. V dropped 6 bases and J dropped 8 bases, with 16 bases sitting between them. Germline V gene sequence: CDR1 SEHNR, CDR2 FQNEAQ (reference sequence). The CDR3 DNA sequence: TGTGCCAGCAGGCCAGGGATGGTTGGCGAAAAACTGTTTTTT. Protein: CASRPGMVGEKLFF.

This clonotype was seen repeatedly, ten times or more. The V and J genes are TRBV29-1 and TRBJ2-4, with D unresolved. Germline loops: CDR1 SQVTM, CDR2 ANQGSEA. The CDR3 has 14 residues. The CDR3 loop is CSTVESLAKNIQYF. CDR3 coding DNA: TGCTCTACAGTCGAGTCTCTAGCCAAAAACATTCAGTACTTC.

The V and J genes are TRBV7-2 and TRBJ2-1, with 8 bases that match TRBD2. This CDR3 spans 16 amino acids. J gave up 3 bases and V 4 bases, and 8 bases lay outside the gene matches. CDR1 is SGHTA, CDR2 FQGNSA, per germline. The chain's CDR3 is CASSSSAGGRYNEQFF. The CDR3 bases are TGTGCCAGCAGCTCCTCTGCGGGAGGCCGCTACAATGAGCAGTTCTTC.

This clonotype showed up just a few times. This chain links TRBV20-1 with TRBJ2-2; D not resolved. The length of the CDR3 is 13 residues. The V end lost 0 bases, the J end lost 7 bases, and 9 bases lay between the germline ends. Germline-derived CDR1 and CDR2 are DFQATT and SNEGSKA (reference sequence). The CDR3 DNA sequence: TGCAGTGCTAGAGAGCCCGTAGGCGGGGAGCTGTTTTTT. Translating it yields CSAREPVGGELFF.